Following are 17 T cell receptor beta chains from one sample sequenced in a study of T cells in Graves' hyperthyroidism and ophthalmopathy. Researchers amplified the TCR beta CDR3 regions from RNA transcripts. The TCR CDR3 first-round RT-PCR relied on the HTBI primer set. TCRdb called the multiplex PCR reads again in MiXCR, with one record for every CDR3 protein. This sample has approximately 400,000 distinct CDR3 sequences, with 11% to 15% found just once. Sequenced sample: blood. The origin of the receptors is a man aged 45-65 years with Graves' ophthalmopathy.

This clonotype was detected only a few times. The J gene is TRBJ1-2, the V gene TRBV29-1, with 8 bases matching TRBD1. The CDR3 consists of 13 residues. The junction had 3 bases not matched to a gene; V was cut back by 6 bases and J by 0 bases. The germline V gene has CDR1 SQVTM and CDR2 ANQGSEA. CDR3 nucleotide sequence: TGCAGCGTCGGGACAGGAGCTAACTATGGCTACACCTTC. This translates into CSVGTGANYGYTF.

About this clonotype itself: The germline gene is not matched at one end of the junction; a read error may be the cause. The gene calls are TRBV6-6 and TRBJ1-2, with D uncertain. The CDR3 totals 14 residues. Germline V gene lookup returns CDR1 MNHNY and CDR2 SVGAGI (reference sequence). CDR3 residues: CASSYSRHNYGHTF. The CDR3 nucleotides read TGTGCCAGCAGTTACTCAAGGCACAACTATGGCCACACCTTC.

This clonotype showed up just a few times. The chain combines TRBV20-1 with TRBJ2-3; 14 positions agree with TRBD2. V lost 5 bases and J lost 0; bases outside the gene matches: 7. CDR3 length equals 17 residues. Germline-derived CDR1 and CDR2 are DFQATT and SNEGSKA (reference sequence). CDR3 bases: TGCAGTGCTCCCCGACTAGCGGGAGGGCATAGCACAGATACGCAGTATTTT. Translating it yields CSAPRLAGGHSTDTQYF.

This clonotype was recorded at least ten times. V usage is TRBV5-1 and J usage is TRBJ2-1; 11 bases line up with TRBD1. CDR1 SGHRS and CDR2 YFSETQ come from the germline V gene. This CDR3 has 17 amino acids. V was clipped by 1 base and J by 5 bases; unmatched bases: 8. The CDR3, as DNA: TGCGCCAGCAGCTTGTTGCATGGACAGGGGGCCCACAATGAGCAGTTCTTC. Translation: CASSLLHGQGAHNEQFF.

As concerns this clonotype: This may be a read error: a much more frequent sequence differs by one nucleotide. This chain links TRBV27 with TRBJ2-3; tentative D call: TRBD2 (6 bases). The CDR3 has 16 amino acids. CDR1 is MNHEY and CDR2 is SMNVEV in the germline V gene (reference sequence). Here the CDR3 DNA reads TGTGCCAGCAGTTTTGAAGGGGCGGGATCCACAGGTACGCAGTATTTT. As protein: CASSFEGAGSTGTQYF.

V and J are TRBV12-3 or TRBV12-4 and TRBJ1-6; D call uncertain. V was pared by 5 bases and J by 5 bases, with 4 bases between. CDR3 length: 12 residues. The CDR3 is CASSPDNSPLHF. CDR3 DNA sequence: TGTGCCAGCAGTCCCGATAATTCACCCCTCCACTTT.

This clonotype has only a few counts. This chain connects TRBV6-5 to TRBJ2-1, with 9 nucleotides matching TRBD2. Germline V CDR1 and CDR2: MNHEY, SVGAGI. V shed 2 bases, J shed 4 bases, and the junction held 6 bases outside the gene matches. CDR3 length: 16 residues. The CDR3 bases are TGTGCCAGCAGTTACGGAGCGGGAGGTACTTACAATGAGCAGTTCTTC. Amino acid sequence: CASSYGAGGTYNEQFF.

The chain recombines TRBV9 with TRBJ2-1; the match to TRBD2 covers 8 bases. V lost 0 bases to trimming and J lost 6 bases; unmatched junction nucleotides: 5. Germline CDR1 and CDR2: SGDLS and YYNGEE. CDR3 size: 15 residues. The CDR3 region has the DNA TGTGCCAGCAGCGTAGTTCTTAGCGGGGCCAATGAGCAGTTCTTC. Residues: CASSVVLSGANEQFF.

The rearrangement uses TRBV20-1 and TRBJ2-1; possibly TRBD2 for D (6 bases). V gave up 1 base and J gave up 4 bases, with 11 bases separating them. Germline assignment: CDR1 DFQATT and CDR2 SNEGSKA (reference sequence). CDR3 length: 14 amino acids. The CDR3: CSARGLDGYNEQFF. The CDR3 DNA reads TGCAGTGCTAGAGGACTAGACGGTTACAATGAGCAGTTCTTC.

This clonotype was counted ten times or more. V usage is TRBV7-3 and J usage is TRBJ2-2; no clear D. V lost 0 bases to trimming and J lost 5 bases, with 10 bases between them. Germline V gene lookup returns CDR1 SGHTA and CDR2 FQGTGA. The CDR3 runs 15 residues. The CDR3 DNA reads TGTGCCAGCAGCTTAACGGTCCCCTTTACCGGGGAGCTGTTTTTT. Translation gives CASSLTVPFTGELFF.

This clonotype was seen a handful of times. This chain joins TRBV4-1 and TRBJ2-2; D could derive from TRBD1 or TRBD2 (6 bases each). Germline V CDR1 and CDR2: MGHRA, YSYEKL. Trimming shortened V by 0 bases and J by 0 bases, and 17 bases separated the two germline ends. The CDR3 extends over 19 amino acids. The CDR3 region has the DNA TGCGCCAGCAGCCAAGAGGGGGGCGTGGGAGGACCGAACACCGGGGAGCTGTTTTTT. Encoded protein: CASSQEGGVGGPNTGELFF.

The V and J genes are TRBV27 and TRBJ2-1; the match to TRBD2 covers 7 bases. The germline gives CDR1 MNHEY, CDR2 SMNVEV (reference sequence). The V segment lost 2 bases and the J segment 6 bases; nucleotides outside the gene matches: 4. The CDR3 runs 14 residues. This chain's CDR3 is CASSLAGAPNEQFF. The CDR3, as DNA: TGTGCCAGCAGTTTAGCGGGAGCCCCCAATGAGCAGTTCTTC.

This clonotype was seen at least ten times. The chain combines TRBV30 with TRBJ2-1; possible D gene TRBD2, 5 bases. V lost 5 bases, J lost 7 bases, and 24 bases lay in between. Per germline, CDR1 GTSNPN and CDR2 SVGIG (reference sequence). The CDR3 has 16 residues. Here the CDR3 DNA reads TGTGCCTGGGAACCACCTCGGACTCGACTGGGGAATGAGCAGTTCTTC. It is translated as CAWEPPRTRLGNEQFF.

This clonotype was seen ten or more times. This sequence joins TRBV5-1 and TRBJ2-7, with unresolved D. CDR1 and CDR2 from the germline V gene are SGHRS and YFSETQ. V lost 1 base to trimming and J lost 1 base, with 9 bases between them. The CDR3 has 14 residues. The CDR3 DNA follows: TGCGCCAGCAGCTTGATCCCGGGTTCCTACGAGCAGTACTTC. Translation: CASSLIPGSYEQYF.

There are many counts of this clonotype. In DNA form, the CDR3 reads TGTGCCAGCAGGGCCGGGACAGGGGGCGGAAATGAGCAGTTCTTC. Its protein product is CASRAGTGGGNEQFF. The V call is TRBV2, the J call TRBJ2-1; 12 positions match TRBD1. With V trimmed by 6 bases and J by 7 bases, 7 bases remained unmatched. The CDR3 spans 15 residues. In germline, CDR1 is SNHLY, CDR2 FYNNEI.

This clonotype was counted only a few times. The chain employs TRBV6-1 and TRBJ2-1; perhaps TRBD2 as D (6 bases). This CDR3 is built from 16 residues. Germline V gene data show CDR1 as MNHNS and CDR2 as SASEGT. V shed 2 bases and J shed 6 bases, with 17 bases lying between them. CDR3 coding DNA: TGTGCCAGCAGTGAAATGTGGACTAACCCTGGCAATGAGCAGTTCTTC. Protein product: CASSEMWTNPGNEQFF.

This clonotype was recorded many times. The gene calls are TRBV5-1 and TRBJ2-1; possibly TRBD1 for D (7 bases). The CDR3 has 15 amino acids. Trimming shortened V by 4 bases and J by 6 bases, and 17 bases separated the two germline ends. Germline CDR1 and CDR2: SGHRS and YFSETQ. CDR3 loop: CASSPPGQGGNEQFF. CDR3 coding DNA: TGCGCCAGCAGCCCACCGGGCCAGGGGGGCAATGAGCAGTTCTTC. Combining the CDR3 with reference TRBV5-1 and TRBJ2-1 gives the whole variable domain KAGVTQTPRYLIKTRGQQVTLSCSPISGHRSVSWYQQTPGQGLQFLFEYFSETQRNKGNFPGRFSGRQFSNSRSEMNVSTLELGDSALYLCASSPPGQGGNEQFFGPGTRLTVL.